The entry below describes one T cell receptor beta chain. CDR3 length equals 15 residues. CDR1 and CDR2 (germline): MDHEN, SYDVKM. This entry comes from a study of blood T cell repertoires in COVID-19. Study in general: The samples span acute and convalescent COVID-19 from the United States, Italy and Spain. T cells, B-cell-depleted T cells, or PBMCs provided the cDNA or gDNA that served as material.

As originally analysed: Amplification of reference gene primers was used by the study to estimate nucleated cell counts. The method was immunoSEQ multiplex PCR; TCRdb's version includes in-frame clones alone and lacks a portion of them. V, J and clone size are taken as reported in that table, and D and trimming were inferred from the DNA itself. Here the sample spans roughly 100,000 clones, about 91% being singletons. The chain couples TRBV28 to TRBJ2-6, with D hard to call. The origin of this receptor is a human donor in a cohort sampled during active COVID-19. Sequencing input: peripheral blood. CDR3 loop: CVSGSPHSGANVLTF. The DNA for the CDR3 is TGTGTATCGGGTTCCCCCCACTCTGGGGCCAACGTCCTGACTTTC. Based on the CDR3 plus reference TRBV28 and TRBJ2-6, the full variable domain is DVKVTQSSRYLVKRTGEKVFLECVQDMDHENMFWYRQDPGLGLRLIYFSYDVKMKEKGDIPEGYSVSREKKERFSLILESASTNQTSMYLCVSGSPHSGANVLTFGAGSRLTVL.